These 2 T cell receptor beta chains originate from one sample sequenced in a study of CD8 T cells in Susac syndrome. After extraction with the RNeasy kit, about 0.45 to 1 ug of the RNA was reverse transcribed using random hexamers. TCRdb re-derived calls from the immunoSEQ multiplex PCR reads in MiXCR, one entry per CDR3 protein. The table shows fewer than 200,000 distinct CDR3 sequences, with roughly nine tenths occurring only once. What was sequenced was CD4+ T cells from PBMCs. These receptors were obtained from a human donor with Susac syndrome.

The chain employs TRBV27 and TRBJ2-7; D remains ambiguous. Germline CDR1 and CDR2: MNHEY and SMNVEV (reference sequence). The CDR3 runs to 12 residues. Trimming stripped 6 bases from V and 2 bases from J, with 8 bases between. CDR3: CASRTGTYEQYF. The CDR3 region has the DNA TGTGCCAGCAGAACTGGAACCTACGAGCAGTACTTC.

V gene TRBV27 combines with J gene TRBJ1-4, with 8 bases aligning to TRBD1. The trim removed 1 base at V and 8 bases at J, leaving 6 bases unmatched. From germline, CDR1 is MNHEY and CDR2 SMNVEV (reference sequence). This CDR3 spans 15 amino acids. The CDR3 DNA sequence: TGTGCCAGCAGTTTATTACAGGGGGGATCCGAAAAACTGTTTTTT. This gives the protein CASSLLQGGSEKLFF.